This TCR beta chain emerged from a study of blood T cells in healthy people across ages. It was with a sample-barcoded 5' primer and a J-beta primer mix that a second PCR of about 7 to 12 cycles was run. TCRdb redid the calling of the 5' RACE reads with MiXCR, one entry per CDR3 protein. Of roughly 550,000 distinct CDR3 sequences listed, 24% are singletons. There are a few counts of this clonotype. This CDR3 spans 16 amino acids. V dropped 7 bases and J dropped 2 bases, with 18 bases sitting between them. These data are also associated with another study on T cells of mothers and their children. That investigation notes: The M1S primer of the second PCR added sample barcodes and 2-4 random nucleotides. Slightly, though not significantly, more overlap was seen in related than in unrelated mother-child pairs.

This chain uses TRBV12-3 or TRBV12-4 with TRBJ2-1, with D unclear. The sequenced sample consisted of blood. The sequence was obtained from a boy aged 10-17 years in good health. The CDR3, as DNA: TGTGCCAGCACCCTCCCGAATGAGAGCCCCTACAATGAGCAGTTCTTC. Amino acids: CASTLPNESPYNEQFF.